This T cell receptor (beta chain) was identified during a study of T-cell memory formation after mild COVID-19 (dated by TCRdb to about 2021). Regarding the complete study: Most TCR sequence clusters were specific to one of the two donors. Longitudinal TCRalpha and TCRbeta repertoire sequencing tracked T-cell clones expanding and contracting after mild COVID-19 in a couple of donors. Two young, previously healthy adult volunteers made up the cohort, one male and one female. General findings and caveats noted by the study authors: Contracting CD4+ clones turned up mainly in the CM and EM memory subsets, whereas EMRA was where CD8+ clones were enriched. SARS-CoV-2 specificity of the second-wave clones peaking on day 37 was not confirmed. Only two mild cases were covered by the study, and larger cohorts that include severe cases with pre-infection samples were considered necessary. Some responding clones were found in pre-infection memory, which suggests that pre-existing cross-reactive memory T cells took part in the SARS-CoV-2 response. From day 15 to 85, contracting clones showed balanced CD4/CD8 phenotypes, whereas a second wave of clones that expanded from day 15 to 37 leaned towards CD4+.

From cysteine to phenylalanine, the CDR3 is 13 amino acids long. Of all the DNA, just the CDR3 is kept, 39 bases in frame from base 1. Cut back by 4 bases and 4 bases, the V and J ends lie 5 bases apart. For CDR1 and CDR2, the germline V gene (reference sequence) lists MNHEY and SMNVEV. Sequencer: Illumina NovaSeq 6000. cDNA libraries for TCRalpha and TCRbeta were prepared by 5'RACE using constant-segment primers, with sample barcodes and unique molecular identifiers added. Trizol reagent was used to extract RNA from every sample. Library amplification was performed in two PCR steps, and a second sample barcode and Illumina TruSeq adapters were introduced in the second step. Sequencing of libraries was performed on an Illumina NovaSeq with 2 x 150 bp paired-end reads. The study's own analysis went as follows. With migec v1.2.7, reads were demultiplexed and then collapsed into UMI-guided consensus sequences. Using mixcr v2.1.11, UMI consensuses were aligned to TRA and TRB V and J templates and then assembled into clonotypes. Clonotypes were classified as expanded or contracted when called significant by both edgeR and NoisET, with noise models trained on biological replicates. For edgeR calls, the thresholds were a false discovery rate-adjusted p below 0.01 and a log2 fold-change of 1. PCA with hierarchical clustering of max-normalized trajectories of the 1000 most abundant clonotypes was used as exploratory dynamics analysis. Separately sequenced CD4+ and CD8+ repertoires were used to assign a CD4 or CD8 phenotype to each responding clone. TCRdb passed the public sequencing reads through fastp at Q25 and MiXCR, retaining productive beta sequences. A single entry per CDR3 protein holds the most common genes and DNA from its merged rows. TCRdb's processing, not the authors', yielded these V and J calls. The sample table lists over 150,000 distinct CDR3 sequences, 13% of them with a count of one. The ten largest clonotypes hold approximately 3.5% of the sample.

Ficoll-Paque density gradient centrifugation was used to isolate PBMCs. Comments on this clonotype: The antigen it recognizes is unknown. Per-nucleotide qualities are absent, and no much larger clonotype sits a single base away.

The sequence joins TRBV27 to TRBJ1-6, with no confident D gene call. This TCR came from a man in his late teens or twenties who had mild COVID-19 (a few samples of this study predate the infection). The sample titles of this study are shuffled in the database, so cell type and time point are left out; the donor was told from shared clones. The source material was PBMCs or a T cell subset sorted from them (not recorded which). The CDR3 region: CASSSTYNSPLHF. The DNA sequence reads TGTGCCAGCAGTTCTACATATAATTCACCCCTCCACTTT.